One and the same sample provided the 13 T cell receptor beta chains below, sequenced in a study of blood T cells in healthy people across ages. Next came a second PCR, run for about 6 to 11 cycles, which used a sample-barcoded 5' primer along with a J-beta primer mix. TCRdb itself ran the 5' RACE reads through MiXCR, one entry per CDR3 protein. The table includes 700,000 or so distinct CDR3 sequences, less than 45% detected once. Sequencing was performed on blood. These TCRs come from an elderly man in good health.

The gene calls are TRBV5-1 and TRBJ2-1, with 14 bases matching TRBD2. After removal of 5 bases from V and 9 bases from J, the junction contained 10 bases not matched to a gene. The CDR3 consists of 16 residues. Germline assignment: CDR1 SGHRS and CDR2 YFSETQ. CDR3 sequence (DNA): TGCGCCAGCAGTCCATGGACTAGCGGGAGGAAAACTGAGCAGTTCTTC. Protein: CASSPWTSGRKTEQFF.

This clonotype was detected a few times. One junction end disagrees with the germline gene, perhaps due to a read error. The rearrangement uses TRBV28 and TRBJ2-7; 9 bases map to TRBD1. This CDR3 is built from 15 residues. Germline V gene sequence: CDR1 MDHEN, CDR2 SYDVKM. The CDR3 sequence is CASRPGTGYSHEQYF. The CDR3 nucleotides read TGTGCCAGCAGGCCCGGGACAGGGTACTCCCACGAGCAGTACTTC.

The chain links TRBV6-2 or TRBV6-3 to TRBJ2-2; D is uncertain. Trimming stripped 3 bases from V and 0 bases from J, with 8 bases between. CDR1 and CDR2 (germline): MNHEY, SVGEGT. CDR3 length: 15 amino acids. CDR3 region: CASSYRVANTGELFF. CDR3 bases: TGTGCCAGCAGTTATAGGGTAGCGAACACCGGGGAGCTGTTTTTT.

To note about this clonotype: A much more abundant neighbour one base away suggests this may be a read error. The chain is built from TRBV9 and TRBJ2-5; TRBD1 matches at 7 bases. The V segment lost 6 bases and the J segment 11 bases; nucleotides outside the gene matches: 19. The CDR3 loop spans 15 amino acids. CDR1 SGDLS and CDR2 YYNGEE come from the germline V gene. The CDR3 loop reads CASTGRDSLHQGQYF. The CDR3 nucleotides read TGTGCCAGCACCGGAAGGGACAGCCTTCATCAAGGGCAGTACTTC.

The V call is TRBV27, the J call TRBJ2-7, with 9 bases lining up with TRBD1. V lost 7 bases to trimming and J lost 5 bases; unmatched junction nucleotides: 6. The CDR3 contains 13 residues. Germline V gene sequence: CDR1 MNHEY, CDR2 SMNVEV (reference sequence). CDR3 residues: CASNRRTGDEQYF. CDR3 coding DNA: TGTGCCAGCAACCGAAGGACAGGGGACGAGCAGTACTTC.

In nucleotides, the CDR3 is TGCGCCAGCAGCTTACCCCGAGGCACCGGGGAGCTGTTTTTT. As protein: CASSLPRGTGELFF. The rearrangement joins TRBV5-1 to TRBJ2-2; D is unresolved. CDR3 length equals 14 residues. V was pared by 2 bases and J by 4 bases, with 9 bases between. Germline assignment: CDR1 SGHRS and CDR2 YFSETQ.

This clonotype appeared a few times. The chain has TRBV5-1 and TRBJ2-3, with 14 bases lining up with TRBD2. V was clipped by 0 bases and J by 0 bases; unmatched bases: 6. Germline V gene lookup returns CDR1 SGHRS and CDR2 YFSETQ. The CDR3 is 19 residues long. For the CDR3, the DNA is TGCGCCAGCAGCTTGGCCGGGACTAGCGGGGGCACTAGCACAGATACGCAGTATTTT. The encoded protein is CASSLAGTSGGTSTDTQYF. Filled out from reference TRBV5-1 and TRBJ2-3, the complete variable domain reads KAGVTQTPRYLIKTRGQQVTLSCSPISGHRSVSWYQQTPGQGLQFLFEYFSETQRNKGNFPGRFSGRQFSNSRSEMNVSTLELGDSALYLCASSLAGTSGGTSTDTQYFGPGTRLTVL.

This clonotype has a handful of counts. This sequence joins TRBV27 and TRBJ1-2; 7 bases are shared with TRBD1. The CDR3 length is 15 residues. The V gene end was trimmed by 1 base and the J gene end by 2 bases; junction bases not matched to a gene: 4. CDR1 and CDR2 (germline): MNHEY, SMNVEV (reference sequence). CDR3: CASSLFGRGNYGYTF. DNA of the CDR3: TGTGCCAGCAGTTTATTCGGCAGGGGGAACTATGGCTACACCTTC.

The chain couples TRBV24-1 to TRBJ1-4; no clear D gene. Germline CDR1 and CDR2: KGHDR and SFDVKD. CDR3 length equals 18 residues. Trimming left V 0 bases short and J 0 bases short, with 13 bases between. The CDR3 bases are TGTGCCACCAGTGATTTGCGTCCAGGCAAGGCAACTAATGAAAAACTGTTTTTT. It translates to CATSDLRPGKATNEKLFF.

The CDR3 nucleotides are TGTGCCAGCAGCCGTGGACCCTCGGGCACTGAAGCTTTCTTT. Protein sequence: CASSRGPSGTEAFF. The V and J genes are TRBV3-1 and TRBJ1-1; no definite D call. The CDR3 length is 14 residues. The germline CDR1 and CDR2 sequences are LGHDT and YNNKEL (reference sequence). V dropped 4 bases and J dropped 4 bases, with 13 bases sitting between them.

This clonotype was detected only once. One end of the junction does not line up with germline, which may come from a read error. The chain is built from TRBV19 and TRBJ2-5; possible D gene TRBD2, 6 bases. Germline CDR1 reads LNHDA; CDR2 reads SQIVND (reference sequence). The CDR3 totals 14 residues. For the CDR3, the DNA is TGTACCAGTAGTGGCGGCGGGACCCAAGAGACCCAGTACTTC. This gives the protein CTSSGGGTQETQYF.

Only a few counts were recorded for this clonotype. CDR3 amino acids: CSAEEQGARSYEQYF. Here the CDR3 DNA reads TGCAGTGCTGAAGAACAGGGGGCTAGGTCCTACGAGCAGTACTTC. The rearrangement uses TRBV20-1 and TRBJ2-7, with TRBD1 identical over 9 bases. The CDR3 length is 15 residues. Germline-derived CDR1 and CDR2 are DFQATT and SNEGSKA (reference sequence). Trimming cost V 5 bases and J 1 base; bases outside gene matches: 9.

There are a few counts of this clonotype. The chain employs TRBV20-1 and TRBJ2-5; TRBD2 matches at 7 bases. The junction had 11 bases not matched to a gene; V was cut back by 6 bases and J by 4 bases. In germline, CDR1 is DFQATT, CDR2 SNEGSKA (reference sequence). CDR3 size: 14 residues. The DNA of the CDR3 is TGCAGTGCCAAGACAAATGGGGAGGGAGAGACCCAGTACTTC. Translating it yields CSAKTNGEGETQYF.